Presented here are 21 T cell receptor beta chains from one specimen sequenced in a study of T cell repertoires in cytomegalovirus infection. No antigen is known for these receptors. Each CDR3 protein is one row after TCRdb ran MiXCR on the reads. The table records 700,000 to 850,000 distinct CDR3 sequences, about 30% of them present only once. Here the sequenced sample was cultured CD8+ T cells from PBMCs, taken from culture after CMV antigen stimulation. These TCRs come from a human donor in good health (CMV status not recorded). Some clones in this sample may be carry-over from other donors' samples.

This clonotype was detected ten times or more. The rearrangement uses TRBV6-6 and TRBJ1-5; a weak D match, TRBD1 (5 bases). In germline, CDR1 is MNHNY, CDR2 SVGAGI (reference sequence). Trimming left V 5 bases short and J 7 bases short, with 9 bases between. The CDR3 runs to 12 residues. The chain's CDR3 is CASSPQGQPQHF. DNA of the CDR3: TGTGCCAGCAGTCCCCAGGGCCAGCCCCAGCATTTT.

The V gene is TRBV15, the J gene TRBJ1-2; D is undetermined. Germline CDR1 reads LNHNV; CDR2 reads YYDKDF (reference sequence). V shed 2 bases and J shed 2 bases, with 18 bases lying between them. This CDR3 has 17 residues. In DNA, the CDR3 is TGTGCCACCAGCAGACACCCGGACGGACTGGGGAACTATGGCTACACCTTC. Its protein product is CATSRHPDGLGNYGYTF.

This clonotype was counted between two and nine times. The chain joins TRBV20-1 to TRBJ1-2, with 9 bases lining up with TRBD1. V gave up 3 bases and J gave up 4 bases; unmatched junction bases: 6. Per germline, CDR1 DFQATT and CDR2 SNEGSKA (reference sequence). The CDR3 extends over 14 amino acids. The CDR3 coding sequence is TGCAGTGCTAGGACAGGGGGTGAAGCCTATGGCTACACCTTC. Translated: CSARTGGEAYGYTF.

The rearrangement uses TRBV7-9 and TRBJ1-4; tentative D call: TRBD1 (5 bases). CDR1 is SEHNR and CDR2 is FQNEAQ in the germline V gene (reference sequence). V was pared by 3 bases and J by 12 bases, with 11 bases between. The CDR3 is 12 amino acids. CDR3 region: CASSLGPQELFF. For the CDR3, the DNA is TGTGCCAGCAGCTTGGGGCCCCAGGAACTGTTTTTT.

A word on this clonotype: One end of the junction fails to match germline, which may point to a read error. The rearrangement uses TRBV7-2 and TRBJ2-5; D is perhaps TRBD2 (5 bases). The length of the CDR3 is 15 residues. CDR1 and CDR2 from the germline V gene are SGHTA and FQGNSA. The CDR3 DNA reads as TGTGTCAGCAGCCCGGGGTGGCGGAGGCAAGAGACCCAGTACTTC. This encodes CVSSPGWRRQETQYF.

This clonotype was seen a few times. The chain has TRBV9 and TRBJ2-5; a possible D gene is TRBD1 (6 bases). Germline V gives CDR1 SGDLS, CDR2 YYNGEE. This CDR3 comprises 16 residues. V was trimmed by 0 bases and J by 2 bases, leaving 14 bases between them. CDR3 DNA sequence: TGTGCCAGCAGCGTAGATACAGGGTCCTTTCAAGAGACCCAGTACTTC. Its translation: CASSVDTGSFQETQYF.

The chain joins TRBV6-2 or TRBV6-3 to TRBJ1-5; D gene unclear. With 2 bases removed from V and 8 bases from J, the gap between germline ends came to 7 bases. In germline, CDR1 is MNHEY, CDR2 SVGEGT. This CDR3 spans 12 amino acids. CDR3 protein: CASSYGIEPQHF. In DNA, the CDR3 is TGTGCCAGCAGTTACGGGATTGAGCCCCAGCATTTT.

This clonotype was observed a few times. The CDR3: CSARDIRATQPQHF. CDR3 in DNA: TGCAGTGCTAGAGATATCAGGGCTACTCAGCCCCAGCATTTT. V gene TRBV20-1 combines with J gene TRBJ1-5; maybe TRBD1 (5 bases). Germline V gene data show CDR1 as DFQATT and CDR2 as SNEGSKA (reference sequence). CDR3 length: 14 residues. V lost 0 bases to trimming and J lost 6 bases, with 12 bases between them.

The sample holds many counts of this clonotype. The chain's CDR3 is CASSLESGQGWKSEQFF. CDR3 in DNA: TGTGCCAGCAGCTTAGAATCGGGACAGGGCTGGAAGAGTGAGCAGTTCTTC. V and J are TRBV11-2 and TRBJ2-1, with TRBD1 matching over 9 bases. Germline V CDR1 and CDR2: SGHAT, FQNNGV. This CDR3 region has 17 residues. Trimming removed 0 bases from V and 9 bases from J; junction bases left unmatched: 12.

In its sample, this clonotype was seen a few times. This sequence joins TRBV28 and TRBJ2-4, with D unresolved. CDR1 is MDHEN, CDR2 SYDVKM, per germline. The CDR3 spans 13 residues. V lost 2 bases and J lost 10, with 12 bases in between. CDR3 DNA sequence: TGTGCCAGCAGTTTAAGTTCTAACTTTATTCAGTACTTC. Its translation is CASSLSSNFIQYF.

The table lists this clonotype with a few counts. The V and J genes are TRBV7-4 and TRBJ1-6, with TRBD1 identical over 7 bases. Germline lookup yields CDR1 SGHVT and CDR2 SQSDAQ. This CDR3 comprises 17 residues. Trimming at V came to 2 bases and at J to 10 bases, leaving 14 bases not matched to a gene. For the CDR3, the DNA is TGTGCCAGCAGCTTACGGACAGGCCTCAGGGGTGGATCACCCCTCCACTTT. It yields the protein CASSLRTGLRGGSPLHF.

The table lists this clonotype with a few counts. This rearrangement joins TRBV12-3 or TRBV12-4 to TRBJ2-7; D unresolved. The V end lost 3 bases, the J end lost 1 base, and 10 bases lay between the germline ends. This CDR3 is 14 amino acids long. The CDR3 spells CASSFLVGSYEQYF. CDR3 coding DNA: TGTGCCAGCAGTTTTTTAGTGGGATCCTACGAGCAGTACTTC.

The CDR3 bases are TGCGCCAGCAGCCAAGAAACAGGATCCGAGCAGTTCTTC. Translating it yields CASSQETGSEQFF. V gene TRBV4-1 combines with J gene TRBJ2-1; TRBD1 is a possible D gene (5 bases). The CDR3 has 13 amino acids. Germline values: CDR1 MGHRA, CDR2 YSYEKL. V was cut by 0 bases and J by 10 bases, with 10 bases left in between.

The chain is built from TRBV25-1 and TRBJ2-5, with D unresolved. This CDR3 region has 17 residues. V was trimmed by 5 bases and J by 1 base, leaving 20 bases between them. Germline V gene lookup returns CDR1 MGHDK and CDR2 SYGVNS. CDR3 DNA: TGTGCCAGCAGTACTTATGGACGGACGCTCGGCCAAGAGACCCAGTACTTC. Its translation: CASSTYGRTLGQETQYF.

The table lists this clonotype with a few counts. This chain connects TRBV4-2 to TRBJ2-5; 8 bases are shared with TRBD1. Germline V gives CDR1 LGHNA, CDR2 YNFKEQ. CDR3 length: 17 residues. The trim removed 2 bases at V and 3 bases at J, leaving 11 bases unmatched. The CDR3 bases are TGTGCCAGCAGCCAACGTACTCTGGGACAGGAAAAAGAGACCCAGTACTTC. It translates to CASSQRTLGQEKETQYF.

Many counts were recorded for this clonotype. The chain couples TRBV6-5 to TRBJ2-1, with D maybe TRBD2 (5 bases). V shed 0 bases and J shed 0 bases, with 9 bases lying between them. The CDR3 is made up of 16 amino acids. Per germline, CDR1 MNHEY and CDR2 SVGAGI. Here the CDR3 reads CASSYSSRGSYNEQFF. The CDR3 DNA reads TGTGCCAGCAGTTACTCGTCCCGGGGCTCCTACAATGAGCAGTTCTTC.

This clonotype was detected a few times. The chain joins TRBV4-2 to TRBJ2-5; 7 nucleotides agree with TRBD2. Germline values: CDR1 LGHNA, CDR2 YNFKEQ. With V trimmed by 1 base and J by 5 bases, 7 bases remained unmatched. The CDR3 is 15 amino acids. CDR3 DNA: TGTGCCAGCAGCCAAGTGACGGGGGGACTGGAGACCCAGTACTTC. Its translation is CASSQVTGGLETQYF.

There are a few counts of this clonotype. The chain has TRBV7-6 and TRBJ2-6; TRBD1 is a possible D gene (6 bases). CDR1 and CDR2 (germline): SGHVS, FNYEAQ. V lost 5 bases and J lost 0, with 14 bases in between. This CDR3 has 17 residues. The CDR3 region is CASSAGRGLSGANVLTF. The CDR3 DNA follows: TGTGCCAGCAGCGCAGGCAGGGGCCTCTCTGGGGCCAACGTCCTGACTTTC.

The chain is built from TRBV27 and TRBJ2-1; a possible D gene is TRBD2 (5 bases). CDR1 is MNHEY, CDR2 SMNVEV, per germline (reference sequence). This CDR3 comprises 11 residues. V lost 7 bases and J lost 9, with 10 bases in between. The CDR3 DNA sequence: TGTGCCAGCAAGGACCGGGGTGAGCAGTTCTTC. It yields the protein CASKDRGEQFF.

The sample holds many counts of this clonotype. The genes are TRBV7-2 and TRBJ2-1; 9 nucleotides agree with TRBD2. The J segment lost 7 bases and the V segment lost 5 bases, leaving 9 bases of the junction unmatched. The germline V gene encodes CDR1 SGHTA and CDR2 FQGNSA. This CDR3 contains 15 residues. The CDR3 spells CASSPLSGGPNEQFF. In DNA, the CDR3 is TGTGCCAGCAGCCCCCTCAGCGGGGGGCCTAATGAGCAGTTCTTC.

The chain couples TRBV19 to TRBJ1-1; no reliable D call. Germline V gene sequence: CDR1 LNHDA, CDR2 SQIVND (reference sequence). Trimming left V 3 bases short and J 0 bases short, with 11 bases between. There are 15 residues in the CDR3. In nucleotides, the CDR3 is TGTGCCAGTAGTATGCCAGATTTCATGAACACTGAAGCTTTCTTT. Its protein product is CASSMPDFMNTEAFF.